Below, 20 T cell receptor beta chains from the same sample are listed, as sequenced in a study of blood T cell repertoires in COVID-19. Some clones are missing from TCRdb's copy, which holds only in-frame ones; the method was immunoSEQ multiplex PCR. The repertoire has about 68,000 clones, 65% to 90% of them found once; the top ten carry roughly 20%. The sequenced sample was peripheral blood. The receptors derive from a man aged 50-60 years with acute or convalescent COVID-19.

This clone was observed at least ten times. The chain recombines TRBV5-1 with TRBJ1-2; perhaps TRBD1 as D (5 bases). Per germline, CDR1 SGHRS and CDR2 YFSETQ. V lost 4 bases, J lost 7 bases, and 14 bases lay in between. The CDR3 covers 13 residues. The CDR3 protein is CASSNDQGGGYTF. The CDR3 DNA follows: TGCGCCAGCAGCAACGACCAGGGTGGTGGCTACACCTTC.

This chain uses TRBV3-1 (or the pseudogene TRBV3-2) with TRBJ2-1; D may be TRBD1 (6 bases). CDR1 and CDR2 (germline): LGHDT, YNNKEL (reference sequence). This CDR3 has 16 residues. V was clipped by 0 bases and J by 2 bases, with 11 bases between them. The DNA for the CDR3 is TGTGCCAGCAGCCAAGATCGAGGGGGACCCTACAATGAGCAGTTCTTC. Amino acids: CASSQDRGGPYNEQFF.

This chain's CDR3 is CASFIQGTGELFF. Written as DNA, the CDR3 is TGCGCCAGCTTCATACAGGGGACCGGGGAGCTGTTTTTT. The genes are TRBV5-1 and TRBJ2-2; 7 bases are a match to TRBD1. Germline-derived CDR1 and CDR2 are SGHRS and YFSETQ. V lost 7 bases to trimming and J lost 5 bases; unmatched junction nucleotides: 5. The CDR3 is made up of 13 amino acids.

The rearrangement uses TRBV5-4 and TRBJ2-2, with 10 bases matching TRBD1. V dropped 4 bases and J dropped 9; count of bases not matched to a gene: 9. Germline V gene sequence: CDR1 SGHNT, CDR2 YYREEE (reference sequence). The CDR3 spans 15 residues. The CDR3 bases are TGTGCCAGCAGCCTAAATGGACAGGGGGTGAGGGAGCTGTTTTTT. Encoded protein: CASSLNGQGVRELFF.

The chain couples TRBV9 to TRBJ2-6; 9 nucleotides match TRBD1. The CDR3 sequence is 18 residues long. With 3 bases clipped from V and 0 bases from J, the junction kept 7 bases outside the gene matches. Looked up from germline, CDR1 is SGDLS and CDR2 is YYNGEE. The CDR3 here is CASSARDRASSGANVLTF. CDR3 in DNA: TGTGCCAGCAGCGCCCGGGACAGGGCTAGCTCTGGGGCCAACGTCCTGACTTTC.

This chain uses TRBV19 with TRBJ1-1; 7 bases line up with TRBD1. This CDR3 has 14 amino acids. The ends lost 6 bases at V and 8 bases at J; junction bases unmatched: 12. Germline V gives CDR1 LNHDA, CDR2 SQIVND (reference sequence). CDR3 loop: CASSRLTGAGEAFF. In DNA form, the CDR3 reads TGTGCCAGTAGCCGCCTAACAGGGGCCGGGGAAGCTTTCTTT.

This clone was observed once. This chain links TRBV3-1 (or the pseudogene TRBV3-2) with TRBJ1-3; D remains unclear. The V gene's germline CDR1 is LGHDT and CDR2 YNNKEL (reference sequence). The length of the CDR3 is 13 residues. Trimming took 1 base from V and 3 from J, leaving 4 bases between them. CDR3 bases: TGTGCCAGCAGCCAAGCAGTTGGAAACACCATATATTTT. Its translation: CASSQAVGNTIYF.

Written as DNA, the CDR3 is TGTGCCATCAGTGACAGGGGCTCGGACACTGAAGCTTTCTTT. Amino acids: CAISDRGSDTEAFF. The chain uses TRBV10-3 and TRBJ1-1; maybe TRBD1 (6 bases). Per germline, CDR1 ENHRY and CDR2 SYGVKD. This CDR3 contains 14 residues. V lost 3 bases and J 3 bases, leaving 11 bases between the germline ends.

The chain carries TRBV30 and TRBJ2-7, with 9 positions matching TRBD1. The CDR3 extends over 13 amino acids. Germline V lookup: CDR1 GTSNPN, CDR2 SVGIG (reference sequence). V lost 4 bases to trimming and J lost 4 bases; unmatched junction nucleotides: 5. The DNA for the CDR3 is TGTGCCTGGACCCGAGGGACAGGGTACGAGCAGTACTTC. Translation gives CAWTRGTGYEQYF.

The CDR3 loop is CAWSRWRETQYF. The CDR3 coding sequence is TGTGCCTGGAGCCGGTGGAGGGAGACCCAGTACTTC. The chain has TRBV30 and TRBJ2-5; D is possibly TRBD2 (5 bases). Trimming took off 3 bases at V and 5 bases at J, with 10 bases between the two ends. CDR3 length: 12 residues. Germline loops: CDR1 GTSNPN, CDR2 SVGIG (reference sequence).

V and J are TRBV6-1 and TRBJ1-5; D is possibly TRBD1 (6 bases). The germline V gene has CDR1 MNHNS and CDR2 SASEGT. With 1 base removed from V and 5 bases from J, the gap between germline ends came to 9 bases. The CDR3 totals 14 residues. The CDR3 DNA follows: TGTGCCAGCAGTGAAGGGGGGGGCCATCAGCCCCAGCATTTT. The encoded protein is CASSEGGGHQPQHF.

This chain connects TRBV2 to TRBJ1-5, with D unresolved. The germline V and J ends were trimmed by 5 bases and 4 bases, with 15 bases remaining between them. CDR3 length equals 15 residues. Germline V gene data show CDR1 as SNHLY and CDR2 as FYNNEI. Here the CDR3 reads CASSLEIFGNQPQHF. In DNA form, the CDR3 reads TGTGCCAGCAGTTTAGAAATTTTCGGGAATCAGCCCCAGCATTTT.

This sequence joins TRBV13 and TRBJ2-1, with 8 bases aligning to TRBD1. CDR1 PRHDT and CDR2 FYEKMQ come from the germline V gene (reference sequence). J lost 1 base, V lost 1 base, and 6 bases had no gene match. The CDR3 runs to 17 residues. The CDR3 loop reads CASSLESQGASYNEQFF. Written as DNA, the CDR3 is TGTGCCAGCAGCTTAGAATCTCAGGGGGCTTCCTACAATGAGCAGTTCTTC. Supplemented by reference TRBV13 and TRBJ2-1, the full variable domain reads AAGVIQSPRHLIKEKRETATLKCYPIPRHDTVYWYQQGPGQDPQFLISFYEKMQSDKGSIPDRFSAQQFSDYHSELNMSSLELGDSALYFCASSLESQGASYNEQFFGPGTRLTVL.

The rearrangement links TRBV7-9 to TRBJ1-2; D call uncertain. V gave up 0 bases and J gave up 1 base, with 9 bases separating them. The CDR3 length is 15 residues. Germline lookup yields CDR1 SEHNR and CDR2 FQNEAQ (reference sequence). The CDR3: CASSLALADNYGYTF. The CDR3, as DNA: TGTGCCAGCAGCTTAGCGCTCGCAGATAACTATGGCTACACCTTC.

CDR3: CASSSLAGGKQETQYF. CDR3 nucleotide sequence: TGTGCCAGCAGCTCCTTAGCGGGGGGTAAACAGGAGACCCAGTACTTC. This chain connects TRBV11-2 to TRBJ2-5; 10 bases match TRBD2. In germline, CDR1 is SGHAT, CDR2 FQNNGV. CDR3 length: 16 amino acids. Trimming took 4 bases from V and 5 from J; bases not matched to a gene: 10. Filled out from reference TRBV11-2 and TRBJ2-5, the complete variable domain reads EAGVAQSPRYKIIEKRQSVAFWCNPISGHATLYWYQQILGQGPKLLIQFQNNGVVDDSQLPKDRFSAERLKGVDSTLKIQPAKLEDSAVYLCASSSLAGGKQETQYFGPGTRLLVL.

The chain employs TRBV5-8 and TRBJ2-7; 7 bases fit TRBD1. The CDR3 sequence is 14 residues long. V lost 2 bases and J lost 6; bases outside the gene matches: 8. CDR1 is SGHTS and CDR2 is YDEGEE in the germline V gene. CDR3 protein: CASSFPTGVGEQYV. CDR3 nucleotide sequence: TGTGCCAGCAGCTTCCCTACAGGGGTAGGCGAGCAGTACGTC.

A single count supports this clone. The chain is built from TRBV6-5 and TRBJ1-1, with D unresolved. Germline V gives CDR1 MNHEY, CDR2 SVGAGI. With 1 base removed from V and 1 base from J, the gap between germline ends came to 4 bases. This CDR3 contains 13 residues. The CDR3 here is CASSYYWNTEAFF. CDR3 nucleotides: TGTGCCAGCAGTTACTACTGGAACACTGAAGCTTTCTTT.

The chain uses TRBV7-3 and TRBJ1-2; D not certain. CDR1 and CDR2 (germline): SGHTA, FQGTGA. Deletions cut 3 bases from V and 4 bases from J, with 12 bases between. The CDR3 consists of 14 residues. The CDR3 region is CASSFGPSGYGYTF. In DNA, the CDR3 is TGTGCCAGCAGCTTTGGCCCTTCGGGCTATGGCTACACCTTC.

This sequence joins TRBV4-1 and TRBJ2-2; the match to TRBD2 covers 14 bases. Germline lookup yields CDR1 MGHRA and CDR2 YSYEKL. V gave up 3 bases and J gave up 3 bases; unmatched junction bases: 12. The CDR3 has 20 amino acids. The CDR3 protein is CASSQIGTGLAGGHTGELFF. Written as DNA, the CDR3 is TGCGCCAGCAGCCAGATAGGGACAGGACTAGCGGGGGGCCACACCGGGGAGCTGTTTTTT.

This chain links TRBV19 with TRBJ1-2, with 8 bases fitting TRBD1. With 6 bases clipped from V and 8 bases from J, the junction kept 5 bases outside the gene matches. Germline-derived CDR1 and CDR2 are LNHDA and SQIVND (reference sequence). CDR3 length equals 12 residues. The CDR3 coding sequence is TGTGCCAGTAGGGACAGGGTTGACGGCTACACCTTC. Amino acid sequence: CASRDRVDGYTF.